Listed below are T cell receptor beta chains from one sample, sequenced in a study of T cell responses to AZD1222 COVID-19 vaccine. Profiled with immunoSEQ multiplex PCR; TCRdb holds only in-frame clones, not every one. The data show about 140,000 clones, and the top ten clones hold under 2.5%. Input material: peripheral blood. The receptors shown here come from an adult in good health. The CDR3 runs from the conserved cysteine through the conserved F or W. A D gene is named only where the DNA matches it firmly.

CDR3 length: 16; V gene: TRBV19; D gene: .; J gene: TRBJ1-3; CDR3 protein: CASSTKTEFSGNTIYF; CDR3 DNA: TGTGCCAGTAGTACCAAGACAGAGTTCTCTGGAAACACCATATATTTT
CDR3 length: 16; V gene: TRBV7-9; D gene: TRBD2; J gene: TRBJ2-7; CDR3 protein: CASSLEGTSGAYEQYF; CDR3 DNA: TGTGCCAGCAGCTTAGAAGGTACTAGCGGGGCCTACGAGCAGTACTTC
CDR3 length: 16; V gene: TRBV3-1/TRBV3-2; D gene: TRBD1; J gene: TRBJ1-1; CDR3 protein: CASSPGTGLTNTEAFF; CDR3 DNA: TGTGCCAGCAGCCCCGGGACAGGGCTGACGAACACTGAAGCTTTCTTT
CDR3 length: 15; V gene: TRBV7-2; D gene: .; J gene: TRBJ2-7; CDR3 protein: CASSAAPDSTYEQYF; CDR3 DNA: TGTGCCAGCAGCGCTGCACCGGACAGCACCTACGAGCAGTACTTC
CDR3 length: 17; V gene: TRBV15; D gene: .; J gene: TRBJ1-3; CDR3 protein: CATSSFKQGISGNTIYF; CDR3 DNA: TGTGCCACCAGCAGCTTCAAGCAGGGGATCTCTGGAAACACCATATATTTT
CDR3 length: 14; V gene: TRBV4-2; D gene: TRBD2; J gene: TRBJ2-5; CDR3 protein: CASRPGGAEETQYF; CDR3 DNA: TGTGCCAGCAGACCGGGAGGGGCCGAAGAGACCCAGTACTTC
CDR3 length: 14; V gene: TRBV5-5; D gene: .; J gene: TRBJ2-7; CDR3 protein: CASSYGDQSYEQYF; CDR3 DNA: TGTGCCAGCAGCTACGGGGACCAAAGCTACGAGCAGTACTTC
CDR3 length: 10; V gene: TRBV20-1; D gene: .; J gene: TRBJ1-1; CDR3 protein: CSAPDTEAFF; CDR3 DNA: TGCAGTGCTCCTGATACTGAAGCTTTCTTT
CDR3 length: 16; V gene: TRBV5-4; D gene: .; J gene: TRBJ1-3; CDR3 protein: CASSLGGASSGNTIYF; CDR3 DNA: TGTGCCAGCAGCTTGGGGGGGGCCTCCTCTGGAAACACCATATATTTT
CDR3 length: 13; V gene: TRBV6-1; D gene: .; J gene: TRBJ1-2; CDR3 protein: CASSDRTNYGYTF; CDR3 DNA: TGTGCCAGCAGTGACAGGACTAACTATGGCTACACCTTC
CDR3 length: 18; V gene: TRBV11-3; D gene: TRBD1; J gene: TRBJ1-1; CDR3 protein: CASSLDLGTAGPRRRAFF; CDR3 DNA: TGTGCCAGCAGCTTAGACCTCGGGACAGCGGGCCCCCGAAGAAGGGCTTTCTTT
CDR3 length: 15; V gene: TRBV19; D gene: TRBD1; J gene: TRBJ1-4; CDR3 protein: CASRSMTGEREKLFF; CDR3 DNA: TGTGCCAGTAGGTCGATGACAGGGGAGCGGGAAAAACTGTTTTTT
CDR3 length: 16; V gene: TRBV7-9; D gene: .; J gene: TRBJ1-4; CDR3 protein: CASSPPLGAANEKLFF; CDR3 DNA: TGTGCCAGCAGCCCGCCTCTCGGGGCTGCTAATGAAAAACTGTTTTTT
CDR3 length: 13; V gene: TRBV2; D gene: .; J gene: TRBJ2-3; CDR3 protein: CASSADLTDTQYF; CDR3 DNA: TGTGCCAGCAGCGCAGACTTAACAGATACGCAGTATTTT
CDR3 length: 11; V gene: TRBV29-1; D gene: .; J gene: TRBJ1-1; CDR3 protein: CSGAGGTEAFF; CDR3 DNA: TGCAGCGGGGCGGGGGGCACTGAAGCTTTCTTT
CDR3 length: 14; V gene: TRBV4-1; D gene: TRBD1; J gene: TRBJ1-1; CDR3 protein: CASSQAGDSSEAFF; CDR3 DNA: TGCGCCAGCAGCCAAGCTGGGGACAGCTCTGAAGCTTTCTTT
CDR3 length: 13; V gene: TRBV9; D gene: .; J gene: TRBJ2-2; CDR3 protein: CASSVEVSGELFF; CDR3 DNA: TGTGCCAGCAGCGTAGAAGTATCCGGGGAGCTGTTTTTT
CDR3 length: 14; V gene: TRBV6-5; D gene: TRBD1; J gene: TRBJ1-1; CDR3 protein: CASSYRTGGTEAFF; CDR3 DNA: TGTGCCAGCAGTTACAGGACAGGGGGGACTGAAGCTTTCTTT
CDR3 length: 16; V gene: TRBV7-2; D gene: .; J gene: TRBJ1-2; CDR3 protein: CASSLGGGDGAFRYTF; CDR3 DNA: TGTGCCAGCAGCTTAGGGGGTGGGGACGGCGCGTTCCGCTACACCTTC
CDR3 length: 12; V gene: TRBV28; D gene: .; J gene: TRBJ1-5; CDR3 protein: CASSLLTQPQHF; CDR3 DNA: TGTGCCAGCAGTTTATTGACACAGCCCCAGCATTTT
CDR3 length: 14; V gene: TRBV18; D gene: .; J gene: TRBJ2-2; CDR3 protein: CASSPALNTGELFF; CDR3 DNA: TGTGCCAGCTCACCGGCCTTGAACACCGGGGAGCTGTTTTTT
CDR3 length: 9; V gene: TRBV12-5; D gene: TRBD1; J gene: TRBJ2-4; CDR3 protein: CGQGIIQYF; CDR3 DNA: TGCGGACAGGGGATCATTCAGTACTTC
CDR3 length: 13; V gene: TRBV28; D gene: .; J gene: TRBJ2-2; CDR3 protein: CASSRDRDRGLFF; CDR3 DNA: TGTGCCAGCTCCCGCGACCGGGACCGGGGGCTGTTTTTT
CDR3 length: 14; V gene: TRBV9; D gene: .; J gene: TRBJ1-2; CDR3 protein: CASSVGREHYGYTF; CDR3 DNA: TGTGCCAGCAGCGTAGGCAGGGAACACTATGGCTACACCTTC
CDR3 length: 15; V gene: TRBV13; D gene: .; J gene: TRBJ1-4; CDR3 protein: CASSLGRGGNEKLFF; CDR3 DNA: TGTGCCAGCAGCTTAGGACGCGGGGGAAATGAAAAACTGTTTTTT
CDR3 length: 15; V gene: TRBV6-5; D gene: TRBD1; J gene: TRBJ1-1; CDR3 protein: CASNRDRGANTEAFF; CDR3 DNA: TGTGCCAGCAACAGGGACAGGGGGGCGAACACTGAAGCTTTCTTT
CDR3 length: 13; V gene: TRBV28; D gene: .; J gene: TRBJ1-1; CDR3 protein: CASSDRRYTEAFF; CDR3 DNA: TGTGCCAGCAGTGACAGGCGATACACTGAAGCTTTCTTT
CDR3 length: 14; V gene: TRBV28; D gene: .; J gene: TRBJ1-2; CDR3 protein: CASRPPRANYGYTF; CDR3 DNA: TGTGCCAGCAGACCTCCCCGGGCCAACTATGGCTACACCTTC
CDR3 length: 14; V gene: TRBV7-9; D gene: .; J gene: TRBJ1-4; CDR3 protein: CASTLGFYGEKLFF; CDR3 DNA: TGTGCCAGCACCCTGGGATTTTATGGGGAAAAACTGTTTTTT
CDR3 length: 13; V gene: TRBV27; D gene: TRBD1; J gene: TRBJ2-7; CDR3 protein: CASSLGGVYEQYF; CDR3 DNA: TGTGCCAGCAGTCTAGGGGGCGTGTACGAGCAGTACTTC
CDR3 length: 15; V gene: TRBV5-6; D gene: .; J gene: TRBJ1-1; CDR3 protein: CASTTFQVMNTEAFF; CDR3 DNA: TGTGCCAGCACCACATTCCAGGTCATGAACACTGAAGCTTTCTTT
CDR3 length: 12; V gene: TRBV11-3; D gene: .; J gene: TRBJ1-1; CDR3 protein: CASSLSGFEAFF; CDR3 DNA: TGTGCCAGCAGCTTATCTGGGTTTGAAGCTTTCTTT
CDR3 length: 16; V gene: TRBV5-6; D gene: .; J gene: TRBJ1-5; CDR3 protein: CASSLGGPNSNQPQHF; CDR3 DNA: TGTGCCAGCAGCTTGGGGGGGCCGAATAGCAATCAGCCCCAGCATTTT
CDR3 length: 15; V gene: TRBV28; D gene: .; J gene: TRBJ1-4; CDR3 protein: CASSSGGATNEKLFF; CDR3 DNA: TGTGCCAGCAGTTCCGGGGGGGCGACTAATGAAAAACTGTTTTTT
CDR3 length: 13; V gene: TRBV6-6; D gene: .; J gene: TRBJ1-2; CDR3 protein: CASSYDANYGYTF; CDR3 DNA: TGTGCCAGCAGTTACGATGCTAACTATGGCTACACCTTC
CDR3 length: 13; V gene: TRBV10-3; D gene: .; J gene: TRBJ1-1; CDR3 protein: CAIGGGRNTEAFF; CDR3 DNA: TGTGCCATTGGAGGAGGGCGGAACACTGAAGCTTTCTTT
CDR3 length: 14; V gene: TRBV6-1; D gene: .; J gene: TRBJ2-5; CDR3 protein: CASSEATALGTQYF; CDR3 DNA: TGTGCCAGCAGTGAAGCGACCGCCCTCGGGACCCAGTACTTC
CDR3 length: 15; V gene: TRBV13; D gene: .; J gene: TRBJ1-1; CDR3 protein: CASSLGRGSGTEAFF; CDR3 DNA: TGTGCCAGCAGCTTAGGTCGGGGGTCGGGGACTGAAGCTTTCTTT
CDR3 length: 15; V gene: TRBV25-1; D gene: TRBD2; J gene: TRBJ2-2; CDR3 protein: CASSTGGWGTGELFF; CDR3 DNA: TGTGCCAGCAGCACGGGAGGGTGGGGCACCGGGGAGCTGTTTTTT
CDR3 length: 15; V gene: TRBV28; D gene: TRBD1; J gene: TRBJ1-2; CDR3 protein: CASSFPTGAGYGYTF; CDR3 DNA: TGTGCCAGCAGTTTCCCAACAGGGGCAGGATATGGCTACACCTTC
CDR3 length: 17; V gene: TRBV7-2; D gene: .; J gene: TRBJ1-2; CDR3 protein: CASSLNEGRGGPYGYTF; CDR3 DNA: TGTGCCAGCAGCTTAAATGAGGGTAGGGGGGGCCCGTATGGCTACACCTTC
CDR3 length: 14; V gene: TRBV4-2; D gene: .; J gene: TRBJ1-2; CDR3 protein: CASSQERASGGYTF; CDR3 DNA: TGTGCCAGCAGCCAAGAAAGGGCGAGCGGAGGCTACACCTTC
CDR3 length: 12; V gene: TRBV18; D gene: .; J gene: TRBJ1-2; CDR3 protein: CASSPPMGSKNF; CDR3 DNA: TGTGCCAGCTCACCACCGATGGGGTCTAAAAACTTC
CDR3 length: 13; V gene: TRBV19; D gene: TRBD1; J gene: TRBJ1-2; CDR3 protein: CASRGTANYGYTF; CDR3 DNA: TGTGCCAGTAGGGGGACAGCTAACTATGGCTACACCTTC
CDR3 length: 15; V gene: TRBV7-2; D gene: .; J gene: TRBJ2-2; CDR3 protein: CASSLGFMGIGELFF; CDR3 DNA: TGTGCCAGCAGCTTAGGTTTTATGGGAATCGGGGAGCTGTTTTTT
CDR3 length: 14; V gene: TRBV6-5; D gene: .; J gene: TRBJ1-2; CDR3 protein: CASSLMDSLYGYTF; CDR3 DNA: TGTGCCAGCAGTCTAATGGACAGCCTTTATGGCTACACCTTC
CDR3 length: 16; V gene: TRBV2; D gene: TRBD1; J gene: TRBJ1-5; CDR3 protein: CASSVGQGKGNQPQHF; CDR3 DNA: TGTGCCAGCAGTGTGGGACAGGGGAAAGGCAATCAGCCCCAGCATTTT
CDR3 length: 14; V gene: TRBV6-5; D gene: TRBD2; J gene: TRBJ2-1; CDR3 protein: CASSSGGSYNEQFF; CDR3 DNA: TGTGCCAGCAGCTCGGGGGGCTCCTACAATGAGCAGTTCTTC
CDR3 length: 10; V gene: TRBV18; D gene: .; J gene: TRBJ2-5; CDR3 protein: CASSQETQYF; CDR3 DNA: TGTGCCAGCTCCCAAGAGACCCAGTACTTC
CDR3 length: 14; V gene: TRBV6-1; D gene: TRBD1; J gene: TRBJ1-2; CDR3 protein: CASSEVQGVYGYTF; CDR3 DNA: TGTGCCAGCAGTGAAGTCCAGGGGGTATATGGCTACACCTTC
CDR3 length: 14; V gene: TRBV7-2; D gene: .; J gene: TRBJ1-1; CDR3 protein: CASSLAWGWTEAFF; CDR3 DNA: TGTGCCAGCAGCTTAGCGTGGGGTTGGACTGAAGCTTTCTTT
CDR3 length: 13; V gene: TRBV30; D gene: .; J gene: TRBJ1-1; CDR3 protein: CAWRAAGQGEAFF; CDR3 DNA: TGTGCCTGGAGGGCCGCGGGGCAGGGGGAAGCTTTCTTT